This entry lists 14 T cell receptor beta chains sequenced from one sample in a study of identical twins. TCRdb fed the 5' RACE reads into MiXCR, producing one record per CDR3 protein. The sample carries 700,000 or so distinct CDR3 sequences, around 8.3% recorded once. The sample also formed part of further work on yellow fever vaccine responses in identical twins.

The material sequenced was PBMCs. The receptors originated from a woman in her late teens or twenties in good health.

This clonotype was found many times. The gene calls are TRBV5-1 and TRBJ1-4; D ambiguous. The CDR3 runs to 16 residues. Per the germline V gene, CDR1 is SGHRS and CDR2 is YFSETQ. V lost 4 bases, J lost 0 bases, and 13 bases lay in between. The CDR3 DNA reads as TGCGCCAGCAGCAACGACGGAGTTGCAACTAATGAAAAACTGTTTTTT. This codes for CASSNDGVATNEKLFF.

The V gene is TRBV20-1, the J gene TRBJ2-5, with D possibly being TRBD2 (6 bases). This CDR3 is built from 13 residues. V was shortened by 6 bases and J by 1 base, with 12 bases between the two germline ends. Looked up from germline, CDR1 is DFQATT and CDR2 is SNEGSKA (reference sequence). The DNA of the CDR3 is TGCAGTGCCTTAAGGGAGGCCCAAGAGACCCAGTACTTC. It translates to CSALREAQETQYF.

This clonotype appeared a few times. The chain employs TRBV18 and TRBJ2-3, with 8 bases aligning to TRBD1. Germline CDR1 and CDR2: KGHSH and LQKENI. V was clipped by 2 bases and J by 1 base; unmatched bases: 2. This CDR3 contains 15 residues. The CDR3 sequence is CASSPKDRGTDTQYF. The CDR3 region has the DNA TGTGCCAGCTCACCAAAGGACAGGGGCACAGATACGCAGTATTTT.

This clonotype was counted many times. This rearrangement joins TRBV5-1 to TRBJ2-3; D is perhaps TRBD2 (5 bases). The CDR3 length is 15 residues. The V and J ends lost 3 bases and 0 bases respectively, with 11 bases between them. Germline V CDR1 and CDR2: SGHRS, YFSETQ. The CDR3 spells CASSSEGASTDTQYF. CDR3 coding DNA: TGCGCCAGCAGCTCCGAGGGTGCTAGCACAGATACGCAGTATTTT.

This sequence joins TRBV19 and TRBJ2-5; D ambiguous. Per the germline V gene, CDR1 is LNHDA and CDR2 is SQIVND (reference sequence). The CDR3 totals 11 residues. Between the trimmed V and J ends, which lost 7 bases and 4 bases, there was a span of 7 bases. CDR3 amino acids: CASKQGETQYF. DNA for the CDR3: TGTGCCAGTAAGCAAGGAGAGACCCAGTACTTC. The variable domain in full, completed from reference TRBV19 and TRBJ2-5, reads DGGITQSPKYLFRKEGQNVTLSCEQNLNHDAMYWYRQDPGQGLRLIYYSQIVNDFQKGDIAEGYSVSREKKESFPLTVTSAQKNPTAFYLCASKQGETQYFGPGTRLLVL.

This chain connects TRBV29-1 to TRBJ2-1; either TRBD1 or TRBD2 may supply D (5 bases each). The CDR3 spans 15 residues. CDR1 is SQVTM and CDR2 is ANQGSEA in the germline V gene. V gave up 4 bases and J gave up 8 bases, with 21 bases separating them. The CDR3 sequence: CSVVSGTLPGDEQFF. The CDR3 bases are TGCAGCGTTGTTTCCGGGACCCTACCCGGGGATGAGCAGTTCTTC.

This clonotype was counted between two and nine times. CDR3 DNA sequence: TGCAGTGCTAGAGTGACAGGAAAAGAGACCCAGTACTTC. It yields the protein CSARVTGKETQYF. The rearrangement joins TRBV20-1 to TRBJ2-5, with D possibly being TRBD1 (6 bases). CDR1 and CDR2 (germline): DFQATT, SNEGSKA (reference sequence). Between the trimmed V and J ends, which lost 1 base and 3 bases, there was a span of 9 bases. The CDR3 extends over 13 amino acids.

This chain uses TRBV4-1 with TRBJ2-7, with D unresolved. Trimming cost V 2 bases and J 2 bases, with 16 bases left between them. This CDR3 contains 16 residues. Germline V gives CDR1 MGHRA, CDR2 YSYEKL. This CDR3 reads CASSQHGPDGTYEQYF. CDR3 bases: TGCGCCAGCAGCCAACATGGACCGGACGGAACCTACGAGCAGTACTTC.

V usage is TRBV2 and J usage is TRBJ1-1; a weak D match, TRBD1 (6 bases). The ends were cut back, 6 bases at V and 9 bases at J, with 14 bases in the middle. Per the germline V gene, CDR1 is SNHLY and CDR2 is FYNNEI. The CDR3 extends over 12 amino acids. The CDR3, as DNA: TGTGCCAGCAGAGAGGACAGCCGGAAAGCTTTCTTT. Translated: CASREDSRKAFF.

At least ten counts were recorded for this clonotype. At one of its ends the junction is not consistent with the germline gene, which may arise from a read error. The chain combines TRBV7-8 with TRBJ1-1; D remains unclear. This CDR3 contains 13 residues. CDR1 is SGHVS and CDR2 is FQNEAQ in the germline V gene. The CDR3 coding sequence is TGTGCCAGCAGTTTAGCGCTGAACACTGAAGCTTTCTTT. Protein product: CASSLALNTEAFF.

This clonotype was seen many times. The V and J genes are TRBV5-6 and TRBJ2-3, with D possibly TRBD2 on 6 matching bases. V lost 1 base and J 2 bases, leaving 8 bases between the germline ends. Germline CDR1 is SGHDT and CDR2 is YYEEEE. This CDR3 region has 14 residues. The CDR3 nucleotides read TGTGCCAGCAGCTTGAGCGGGTACACAGATACGCAGTATTTT. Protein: CASSLSGYTDTQYF.

The CDR3 DNA reads as TGTGCCAGCAGCCACAGAAGCGGACCTCCTCACGTTGAAGCTTTCTTT. Translating gives CASSHRSGPPHVEAFF. V gene TRBV21-1 combines with J gene TRBJ1-1. TRBV21-1 is a pseudogene. This CDR3 has 16 amino acids.

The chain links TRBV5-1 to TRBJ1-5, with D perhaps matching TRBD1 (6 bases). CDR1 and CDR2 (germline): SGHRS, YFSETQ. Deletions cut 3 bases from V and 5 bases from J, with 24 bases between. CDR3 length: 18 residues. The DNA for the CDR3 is TGCGCCAGCAGCTACGTTCGGGGACAACAGGAGTTTGATCAGCCCCAGCATTTT. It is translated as CASSYVRGQQEFDQPQHF.

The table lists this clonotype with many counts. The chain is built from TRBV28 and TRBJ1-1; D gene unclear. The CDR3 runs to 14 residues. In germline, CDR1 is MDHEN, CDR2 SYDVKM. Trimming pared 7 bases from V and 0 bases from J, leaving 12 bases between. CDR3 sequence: CASTPGPVNTEAFF. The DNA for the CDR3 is TGTGCCAGCACCCCCGGGCCGGTGAACACTGAAGCTTTCTTT.